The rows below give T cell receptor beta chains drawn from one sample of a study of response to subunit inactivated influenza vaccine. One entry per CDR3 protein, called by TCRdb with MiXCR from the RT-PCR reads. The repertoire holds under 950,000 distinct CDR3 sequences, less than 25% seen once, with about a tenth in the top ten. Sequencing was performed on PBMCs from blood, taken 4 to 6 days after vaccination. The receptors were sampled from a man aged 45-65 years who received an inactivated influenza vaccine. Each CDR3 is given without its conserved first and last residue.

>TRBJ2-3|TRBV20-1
SAGRSGGLDTQY
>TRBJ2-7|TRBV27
ASSLNLRYEQY
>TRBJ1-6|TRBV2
ASSNLPWDSPLH
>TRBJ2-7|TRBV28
ASSLSAGGPYEQY
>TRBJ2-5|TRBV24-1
ATSDLRGVTQY
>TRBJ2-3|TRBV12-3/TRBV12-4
AISLGGQKVDTQY
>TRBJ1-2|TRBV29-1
SVSPGTDFNYGYT
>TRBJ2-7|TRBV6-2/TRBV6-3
ASSYSQDRGPYEQY
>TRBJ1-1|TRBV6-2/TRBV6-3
ASSYPGTAF
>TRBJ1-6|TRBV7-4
ASSENRGFRSPLH
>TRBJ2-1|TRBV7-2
ASSTQVGSYNEQF
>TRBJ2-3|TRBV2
ASLRQGTSPDTQY
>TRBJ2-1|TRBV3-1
ASSQDASGSGEQF
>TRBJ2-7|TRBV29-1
SAGTVYEQY
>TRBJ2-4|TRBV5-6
ASSLLVSAKNIQY
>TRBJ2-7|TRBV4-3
ASSQDRGPEQY
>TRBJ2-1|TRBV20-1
SANGVPSSYNEQF
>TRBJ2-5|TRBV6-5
ASSYLSGQETQY
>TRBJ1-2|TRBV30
AWSVTGTGDGYT
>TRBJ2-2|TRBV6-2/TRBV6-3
ASSSDRTSLNTGELF
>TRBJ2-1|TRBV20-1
SARGDRGSYNEQF
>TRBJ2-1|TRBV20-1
SARESLARVYNEQF
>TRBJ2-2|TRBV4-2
ASSQDGGANTGELF
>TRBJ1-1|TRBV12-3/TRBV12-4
ASIKRPEGGRMEAF
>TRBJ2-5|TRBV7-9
ASRSQDHQETQY
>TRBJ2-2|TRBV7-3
ASSLTVQSGELF
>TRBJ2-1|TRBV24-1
ATSDLSGTGVRREQF
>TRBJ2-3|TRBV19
ASTRGVTDTQY
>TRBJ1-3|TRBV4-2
ASSPWTEGSGNTIY
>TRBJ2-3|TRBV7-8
ASSLAPWGRAADTQY